The rows below give T cell receptor beta chains drawn from one sample of a study of blood T cell repertoires in COVID-19. Libraries were prepared by immunoSEQ multiplex PCR; TCRdb keeps only in-frame clonotypes and omits some of them. The sample has 20,000 to 25,000 clones, over 80% seen once. Specimen: peripheral blood. Receptors were obtained from a human donor with active COVID-19. The donor label of this sample is uncertain. Each CDR3 is given with its conserved first and last residue. The D gene is left open where the match is weak. The size of a clone is reported for some rows only, either as once, few or many, or as a class for expanded clones.

D	V	J	size	length	CDR3	DNA
NA	TRBV7-2	TRBJ2-2	NA	15	CASSLATANTGELFF	TGTGCCAGCAGCTTAGCGACAGCGAACACCGGGGAGCTGTTTTTT
TRBD1	TRBV7-2	TRBJ2-7	NA	15	CASSLVGQGSHEQYF	TGTGCCAGCAGCTTAGTGGGACAGGGGAGCCACGAGCAGTACTTC
NA	TRBV29-1	TRBJ2-5	NA	13	CSVEGARKETQYF	TGCAGCGTTGAAGGGGCGCGTAAAGAGACCCAGTACTTC
NA	TRBV19	TRBJ2-1	NA	16	CASSGGYTGQGNEQFF	TGTGCCAGTAGTGGCGGCTACACTGGTCAGGGCAATGAGCAGTTCTTC
TRBD2	TRBV18	TRBJ2-5	NA	15	CASSLLGLAGETQYF	TGTGCCAGCTCATTACTGGGACTAGCCGGAGAGACCCAGTACTTC
TRBD1	TRBV5-1	TRBJ2-5	NA	14	CASSGQGAQETQYF	TGCGCCAGCAGCGGACAGGGGGCCCAAGAGACCCAGTACTTC
TRBD2	TRBV11-2	TRBJ2-1	NA	17	CASSLAGGLMGNNEQFF	TGTGCCAGCAGCTTAGCGGGAGGGTTGATGGGTAACAATGAGCAGTTCTTC
TRBD2	TRBV29-1	TRBJ2-1	NA	12	CSVRTSGSEQFF	TGCAGCGTGAGGACTAGCGGGAGTGAGCAGTTCTTC
NA	TRBV10-3	TRBJ2-3	NA	16	CAISERGPGATDTQYF	TGTGCCATCAGTGAGAGGGGGCCGGGAGCCACAGATACGCAGTATTTT
NA	TRBV11-2	TRBJ1-3	NA	14	CASSLDRAGNTIYF	TGTGCCAGCAGCTTAGACCGCGCTGGAAACACCATATATTTT
TRBD2	TRBV7-2	TRBJ2-1	NA	17	CASSGTSGRRVSNEQFF	TGTGCCAGCAGCGGGACTAGCGGGAGACGAGTTTCCAATGAGCAGTTCTTC
NA	TRBV7-2	TRBJ2-5	NA	14	CASSLTGGEETQYF	TGTGCCAGCAGCTTAACCGGCGGGGAAGAGACCCAGTACTTC
NA	TRBV5-1	TRBJ2-1	once	16	CASSLDVMGQGTTQFF	TGCGCCAGCAGCTTGGATGTGATGGGCCAGGGAACCACGCAGTTCTTC
TRBD2	TRBV12-3/TRBV12-4	TRBJ2-1	NA	13	CASRLAGGREQFF	TGTGCCAGCAGGCTAGCGGGGGGGCGTGAGCAGTTCTTC
NA	TRBV3-1/TRBV3-2	TRBJ2-7	NA	12	CASSKRGQEQYF	TGTGCCAGCAGCAAAAGGGGCCAGGAGCAGTACTTC
NA	TRBV30	TRBJ1-2	NA	16	CAWRHGQQLVNYGYTF	TGTGCCTGGAGACATGGACAGCAGTTAGTTAACTATGGCTACACCTTC
NA	TRBV3-1/TRBV3-2	TRBJ2-4	NA	18	CASSRQGNRAVSQNIQYF	TGTGCCAGCAGCCGCCAGGGGAACAGGGCGGTAAGTCAAAACATTCAGTACTTC
NA	TRBV6-5	TRBJ2-6	NA	15	CASRNRESGANVLTF	TGTGCCAGCAGGAACAGGGAATCTGGGGCCAACGTCCTGACTTTC
NA	TRBV10-3	TRBJ2-7	NA	14	CAISEIAEFYEQYF	TGTGCCATCAGTGAAATAGCGGAGTTCTACGAGCAGTACTTC
TRBD1	TRBV18	TRBJ2-7	NA	14	CASSPGTGVGEQYF	TGTGCCAGCTCACCAGGGACAGGGGTTGGCGAGCAGTACTTC
NA	TRBV6-5	TRBJ2-2	NA	14	CASSRQEPTGELFF	TGTGCCAGCAGTCGACAGGAGCCCACCGGGGAGCTGTTTTTT
NA	TRBV11-3	TRBJ2-1	NA	13	CASSSRTYNEQFF	TGTGCCAGCAGCTCTAGAACCTACAATGAGCAGTTCTTC
NA	TRBV7-9	TRBJ1-1	NA	14	CASSPNRKTTEAFF	TGTGCCAGCAGCCCTAACAGGAAGACCACTGAAGCTTTCTTT
TRBD1	TRBV2	TRBJ1-2	NA	18	CASSLFGQGSSPGYGYTF	TGTGCCAGCAGTCTCTTCGGACAGGGGTCCTCACCCGGGTATGGCTACACCTTC
TRBD2	TRBV2	TRBJ2-1	NA	15	CASSGTRNSYNEQFF	TGTGCCAGCAGTGGGACTAGAAACTCCTACAATGAGCAGTTCTTC
NA	TRBV24-1	TRBJ2-5	NA	15	CATSDTSQGTETQYF	TGTGCCACCAGTGATACCTCACAGGGAACCGAGACCCAGTACTTC
NA	TRBV6-1	TRBJ2-5	NA	15	CASSELDSRRETQYF	TGTGCCAGCAGTGAACTTGACAGCCGAAGGGAGACCCAGTACTTC
TRBD2	TRBV3-1/TRBV3-2	TRBJ2-7	NA	16	CASSQGSGGARYEQYF	TGTGCCAGCAGCCAAGGTAGCGGGGGGGCCAGATACGAGCAGTACTTC
NA	TRBV4-2	TRBJ2-4	NA	15	CASSLTAAGENIQYF	TGTGCCAGCAGCCTCACAGCAGCGGGTGAAAACATTCAGTACTTC
TRBD1	TRBV28	TRBJ2-5	NA	14	CASSFLDRGETQYF	TGTGCCAGCAGTTTCCTGGACAGGGGAGAGACCCAGTACTTC
TRBD2	TRBV11-3	TRBJ2-7	NA	14	CASSLARGAYEQYF	TGTGCCAGCAGCCTTGCCCGGGGGGCCTACGAGCAGTACTTC
TRBD1	TRBV6-5	TRBJ2-7	NA	14	CASAGTGASYEQYF	TGTGCCAGCGCTGGGACAGGTGCATCCTACGAGCAGTACTTC
TRBD2	TRBV6-5	TRBJ2-1	few	15	CATSSGRARYNEQFF	TGTGCCACCTCTAGCGGGAGGGCCAGGTACAATGAGCAGTTCTTC
NA	TRBV3-1/TRBV3-2	TRBJ2-7	NA	13	CASSLPEGYEQYF	TGTGCCAGCAGCCTGCCCGAGGGTTACGAGCAGTACTTC
TRBD1	TRBV7-9	TRBJ1-2	once	14	CASSLTQGSYGYTF	TGTGCCAGCAGCTTAACACAGGGGAGTTATGGCTACACCTTC
NA	TRBV11-3	TRBJ2-2	NA	13	CASSLLSTGELFF	TGTGCCAGCAGCTTACTATCCACCGGGGAGCTGTTTTTT
TRBD2	TRBV3-1/TRBV3-2	TRBJ2-7	NA	15	CASSQGGGRVHEQYF	TGTGCCAGCAGCCAAGGGGGCGGGAGGGTCCACGAGCAGTACTTC
NA	TRBV2	TRBJ1-4	NA	16	CASSGAGAALDEKLFF	TGTGCCAGCAGTGGGGCAGGTGCCGCACTGGATGAAAAACTGTTTTTT
NA	TRBV2	TRBJ1-6	NA	17	CASRNWARGGTGSPLHF	TGTGCCAGCCGAAATTGGGCCCGTGGGGGGACTGGTTCACCCCTCCACTTT
TRBD2	TRBV9	TRBJ2-3	NA	16	CASSVGPAGATDTQYF	TGTGCCAGCAGCGTAGGGCCAGCGGGGGCCACAGATACGCAGTATTTT
TRBD2	TRBV7-9	TRBJ2-7	NA	18	CASSIRGLAGGPVREQYF	TGTGCCAGCAGCATCCGGGGGCTAGCGGGAGGGCCGGTTCGCGAGCAGTACTTC
NA	TRBV4-2	TRBJ2-2	NA	14	CASSQEPGPGELFF	TGTGCCAGCAGCCAAGAGCCAGGGCCCGGGGAGCTGTTTTTT
NA	TRBV7-3	TRBJ2-6	NA	15	CASSQGGAGANVLTF	TGTGCCAGCAGCCAAGGGGGAGCTGGGGCCAACGTCCTGACTTTC
TRBD2	TRBV5-1	TRBJ2-3	NA	17	CASSDGLAGGRADTQYF	TGCGCCAGCAGCGACGGACTAGCGGGGGGGCGAGCAGATACGCAGTATTTT